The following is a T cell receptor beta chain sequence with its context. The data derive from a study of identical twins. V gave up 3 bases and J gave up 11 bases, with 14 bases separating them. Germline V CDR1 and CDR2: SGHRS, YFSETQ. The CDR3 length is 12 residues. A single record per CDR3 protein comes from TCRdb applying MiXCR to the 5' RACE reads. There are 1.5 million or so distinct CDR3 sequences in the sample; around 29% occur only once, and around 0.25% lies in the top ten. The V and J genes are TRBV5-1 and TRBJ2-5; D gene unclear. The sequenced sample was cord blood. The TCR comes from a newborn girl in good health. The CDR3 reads CASSSNENEQYF. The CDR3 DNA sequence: TGCGCCAGCAGCTCCAACGAGAATGAGCAGTACTTC.